This passage covers 8 T cell receptor beta chains from one sample sequenced in a study of graft-versus-host responses after intestinal transplantation. Antigens of these TCRs are unknown. The protocol was immunoSEQ multiplex PCR, while the TCRdb copy is restricted to in-frame clones and leaves out a portion. The sample contains 130,000 to 150,000 clones, around nine tenths of which appear only once. The sample here was unstimulated CD4+ T cells sorted from spleen or lymph node cells, taken before intestinal transplant. These receptors were taken from a human donor who received an intestinal transplant.

CDR3 sequence: CASSEIISSEQYF. CDR3 nucleotides: TGTGCCAGCAGTGAAATTATCTCGAGCGAGCAGTACTTC. The V gene is TRBV2, the J gene TRBJ2-7; D is uncertain. CDR1 and CDR2 from the germline V gene are SNHLY and FYNNEI. The CDR3 loop spans 13 amino acids. Trimming cost V 2 bases and J 6 bases, with 11 bases left between them.

The V gene is TRBV28, the J gene TRBJ1-3; possible D gene TRBD1, 6 bases. This CDR3 has 16 residues. Trimming cost V 3 bases and J 4 bases, with 16 bases left between them. Per the germline V gene, CDR1 is MDHEN and CDR2 is SYDVKM. CDR3 sequence: CASSLVPGASGNTIYF. CDR3 DNA sequence: TGTGCCAGCAGTTTGGTTCCGGGGGCTTCAGGAAACACCATATATTTT.

The chain is built from TRBV5-1 and TRBJ1-1; perhaps TRBD1 as D (5 bases). The CDR3 consists of 16 residues. The V end lost 0 bases, the J end lost 0 bases, and 12 bases lay between the germline ends. In germline, CDR1 is SGHRS, CDR2 YFSETQ. The CDR3 loop reads CASSLGGGAVNTEAFF. CDR3 bases: TGCGCCAGCAGCTTGGGTGGAGGGGCCGTGAACACTGAAGCTTTCTTT.

Written as DNA, the CDR3 is TGTGCCAGCAGTGAATTTGGGGTCGGCACAGATACGCAGTATTTT. This translates into CASSEFGVGTDTQYF. The V call is TRBV25-1, the J call TRBJ2-3, with D unresolved. V lost 1 base and J lost 1, with 9 bases in between. The germline gives CDR1 MGHDK, CDR2 SYGVNS. The CDR3 has 15 amino acids. The full variable domain, completed using reference TRBV25-1 and TRBJ2-3, is EADIYQTPRYLVIGTGKKITLECSQTMGHDKMYWYQQDPGMELHLIHYSYGVNSTEKGDLSSESTVSRIRTEHFPLTLESARPSHTSQYLCASSEFGVGTDTQYFGPGTRLTVL.

This chain connects TRBV28 to TRBJ2-1, with D possibly matching TRBD2 (6 bases). The CDR3 loop spans 13 amino acids. Trimming cost V 7 bases and J 7 bases, with 14 bases left between them. Germline assignment: CDR1 MDHEN and CDR2 SYDVKM. The CDR3 DNA sequence: TGTGCCAGCATCCCCGGGAGCGGGAATGAGCAGTTCTTC. It encodes CASIPGSGNEQFF.

In this sample, this clone turned up once. The chain has TRBV9 and TRBJ1-4; D gene ambiguous. The length of the CDR3 is 15 residues. Germline assignment: CDR1 SGDLS and CDR2 YYNGEE. V was shortened by 0 bases and J by 0 bases, with 6 bases between the two germline ends. The CDR3 nucleotides are TGTGCCAGCAGCGTAGCGGGTGCAACTAATGAAAAACTGTTTTTT. It is translated as CASSVAGATNEKLFF. Combining the CDR3 with reference TRBV9 and TRBJ1-4 gives the whole variable domain DSGVTQTPKHLITATGQRVTLRCSPRSGDLSVYWYQQSLDQGLQFLIQYYNGEERAKGNILERFSAQQFPDLHSELNLSSLELGDSALYFCASSVAGATNEKLFFGSGTQLSVL.

The chain joins TRBV9 to TRBJ2-1, with D possibly matching TRBD2 (5 bases). V lost 4 bases to trimming and J lost 7 bases, with 12 bases between them. The CDR3 contains 13 residues. Germline CDR1 SGDLS, CDR2 YYNGEE. The CDR3 DNA is TGTGCCAGCAGCCCTCTAGCATCAAATGAGCAGTTCTTC. Translated: CASSPLASNEQFF.

The genes are TRBV7-2 and TRBJ2-3; D may match TRBD1 or TRBD2 (7 bases each). The CDR3 is made up of 17 amino acids. Trimming removed 1 base from V and 3 bases from J, with 17 bases in between. The V gene's germline CDR1 is SGHTA and CDR2 FQGNSA. The CDR3 nucleotides are TGTGCCAGCAGCTTAGTTTCGTCAGGGGGGGAAACAGATACGCAGTATTTT. This translates into CASSLVSSGGETDTQYF. Based on the CDR3 plus reference TRBV7-2 and TRBJ2-3, the full variable domain is GAGVSQSPSNKVTEKGKDVELRCDPISGHTALYWYRQSLGQGLEFLIYFQGNSAPDKSGLPSDRFSAERTGGSVSTLTIQRTQQEDSAVYLCASSLVSSGGETDTQYFGPGTRLTVL.